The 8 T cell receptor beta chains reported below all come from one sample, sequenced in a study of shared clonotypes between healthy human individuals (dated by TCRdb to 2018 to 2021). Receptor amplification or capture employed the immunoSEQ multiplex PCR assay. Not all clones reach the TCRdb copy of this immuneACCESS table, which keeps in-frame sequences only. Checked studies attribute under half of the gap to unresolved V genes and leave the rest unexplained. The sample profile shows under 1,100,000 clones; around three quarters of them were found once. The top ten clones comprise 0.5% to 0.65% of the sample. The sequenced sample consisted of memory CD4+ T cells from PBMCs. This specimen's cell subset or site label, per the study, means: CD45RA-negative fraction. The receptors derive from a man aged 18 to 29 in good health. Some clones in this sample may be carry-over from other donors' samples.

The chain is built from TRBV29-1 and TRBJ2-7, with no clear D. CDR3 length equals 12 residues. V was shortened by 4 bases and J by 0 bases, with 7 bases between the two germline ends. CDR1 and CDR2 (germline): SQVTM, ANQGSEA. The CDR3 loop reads CSVAFSSYEQYF. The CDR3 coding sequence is TGCAGCGTTGCTTTCAGCTCCTACGAGCAGTACTTC.

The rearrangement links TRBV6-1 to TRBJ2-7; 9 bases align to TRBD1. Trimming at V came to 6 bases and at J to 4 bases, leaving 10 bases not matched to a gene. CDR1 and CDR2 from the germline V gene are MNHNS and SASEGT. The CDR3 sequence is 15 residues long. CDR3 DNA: TGTGCCAGCAGGGGGCCGGAACAGGGGGCTTACGAGCAGTACTTC. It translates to CASRGPEQGAYEQYF.

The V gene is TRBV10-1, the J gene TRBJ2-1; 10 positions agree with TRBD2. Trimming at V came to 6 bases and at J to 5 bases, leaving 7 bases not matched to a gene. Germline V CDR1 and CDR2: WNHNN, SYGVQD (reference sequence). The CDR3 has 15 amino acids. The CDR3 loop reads CASRASGSPHNEQFF. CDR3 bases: TGCGCCAGCAGGGCTAGCGGGAGTCCCCACAATGAGCAGTTCTTC.

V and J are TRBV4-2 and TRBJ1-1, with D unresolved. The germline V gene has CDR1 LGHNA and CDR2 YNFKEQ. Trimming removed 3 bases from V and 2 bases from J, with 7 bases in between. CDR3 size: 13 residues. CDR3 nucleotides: TGTGCCAGCAGCCAGAACTTCAACACTGAAGCTTTCTTT. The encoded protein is CASSQNFNTEAFF.

This chain's CDR3 is CASRGATYNQPQHF. The CDR3 nucleotides are TGTGCCAGCAGGGGGGCGACGTACAATCAGCCCCAGCATTTT. V gene TRBV2 combines with J gene TRBJ1-5, with a weak D call TRBD1 (6 bases). Trimming took 6 bases from V and 3 from J, leaving 12 bases between them. Germline V CDR1 and CDR2: SNHLY, FYNNEI. The CDR3 is made up of 14 amino acids.

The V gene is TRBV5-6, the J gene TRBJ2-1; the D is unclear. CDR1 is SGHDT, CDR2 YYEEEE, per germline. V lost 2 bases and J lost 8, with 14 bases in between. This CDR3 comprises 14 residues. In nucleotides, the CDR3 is TGTGCCAGCAGCTTACGCGCCGGCGTCGATGAGCAGTTCTTC. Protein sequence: CASSLRAGVDEQFF. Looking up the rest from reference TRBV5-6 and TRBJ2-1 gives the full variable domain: DAGVTQSPTHLIKTRGQQVTLRCSPKSGHDTVSWYQQALGQGPQFIFQYYEEEERQRGNFPDRFSGHQFPNYSSELNVNALLLGDSALYLCASSLRAGVDEQFFGPGTRLTVL.

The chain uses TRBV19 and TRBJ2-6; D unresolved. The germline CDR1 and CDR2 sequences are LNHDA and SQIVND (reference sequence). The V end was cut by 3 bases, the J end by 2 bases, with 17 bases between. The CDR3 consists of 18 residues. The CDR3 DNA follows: TGTGCCAGTAGTATGTCTGGACCTCCCACCCCTGGGGCCAACGTCCTGACTTTC. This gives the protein CASSMSGPPTPGANVLTF.

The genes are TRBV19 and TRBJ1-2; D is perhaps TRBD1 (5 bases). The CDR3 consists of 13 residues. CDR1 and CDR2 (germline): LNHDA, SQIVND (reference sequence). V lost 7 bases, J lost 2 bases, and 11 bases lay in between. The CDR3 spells CASKRGFNYGYTF. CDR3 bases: TGTGCCAGTAAAAGGGGTTTCAACTATGGCTACACCTTC.